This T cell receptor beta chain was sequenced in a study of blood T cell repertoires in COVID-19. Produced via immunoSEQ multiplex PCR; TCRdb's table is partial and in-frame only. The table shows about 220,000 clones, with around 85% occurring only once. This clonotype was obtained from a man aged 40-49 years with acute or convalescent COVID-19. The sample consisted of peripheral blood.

In nucleotides, the CDR3 is TGTGCCAGCAGCTGGGGGACTAGCGGGGGAGATACGCAGTATTTT. Translating gives CASSWGTSGGDTQYF. The chain has TRBV7-9 and TRBJ2-3, with 14 nucleotides matching TRBD2. The CDR3 is 15 amino acids. Germline values: CDR1 SEHNR, CDR2 FQNEAQ (reference sequence). After removal of 4 bases from V and 5 bases from J, the junction contained 2 bases not matched to a gene.